The present T cell receptor (beta chain) was sequenced within a study of PD-L1 blockade in urothelial cancer. Study context: About 90% of the 29 patients were males with bladder-origin urothelial cancer.

As for time point: pretreatment peripheral blood. Patient sample counts ranged from 1 to 8, pretreatment and on-treatment. Method: immunoSEQ multiplex PCR; TCRdb's copy keeps in-frame clones and lacks some. There are approximately 67,000 clones in the sample; around 87% occur only once, and about 15% lies in the top ten. CDR1 is SGHTA, CDR2 FQGTGA, per germline. The CDR3 spans 16 residues. V shed 5 bases, J shed 1 base, and the junction held 6 bases outside the gene matches. The specimen was PBMCs, collected around atezolizumab (anti-PD-L1) treatment. J is TRBJ2-2 and V is TRBV7-3; 8 bases are a match to TRBD2. This clonotype originated in a man in his fifties or sixties with urothelial cancer. CDR3 nucleotide sequence: TGTGCCAGCAGCCAACCCGGGACTAGGAACACCGGGGAGCTGTTTTTT. Its protein product is CASSQPGTRNTGELFF.